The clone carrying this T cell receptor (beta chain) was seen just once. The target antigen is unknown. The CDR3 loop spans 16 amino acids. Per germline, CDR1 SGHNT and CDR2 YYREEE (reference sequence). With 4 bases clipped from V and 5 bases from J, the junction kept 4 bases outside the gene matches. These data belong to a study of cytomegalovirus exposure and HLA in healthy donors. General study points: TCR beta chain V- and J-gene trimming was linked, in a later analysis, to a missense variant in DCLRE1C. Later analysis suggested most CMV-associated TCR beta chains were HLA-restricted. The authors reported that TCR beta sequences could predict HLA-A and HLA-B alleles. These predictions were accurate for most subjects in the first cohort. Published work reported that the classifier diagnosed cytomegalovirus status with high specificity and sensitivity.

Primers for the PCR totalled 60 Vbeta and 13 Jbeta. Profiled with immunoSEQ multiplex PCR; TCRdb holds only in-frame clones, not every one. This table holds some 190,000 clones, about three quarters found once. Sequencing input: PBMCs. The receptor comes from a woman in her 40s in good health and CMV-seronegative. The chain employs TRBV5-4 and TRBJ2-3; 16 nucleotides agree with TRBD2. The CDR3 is CASSPGTSGRVDTQYF. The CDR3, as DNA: TGTGCCAGCAGCCCGGGGACTAGCGGGAGGGTAGATACGCAGTATTTT.